The source of this T cell receptor (beta chain) is a study of T cells after yellow fever vaccination. Regarding the study as a whole: Peak timing came faster in the weaker secondary response, day 5 versus 15.

V gave up 3 bases and J gave up 5 bases; unmatched junction bases: 8. There are 15 residues in the CDR3. CDR1 and CDR2 from the germline V gene are SGHVS and FNYEAQ. This clonotype was found many times. The target antigen is unknown. TCRdb called the 5' RACE reads again in MiXCR, with one record for every CDR3 protein. Among over 300,000 distinct CDR3 sequences, 6.8% were seen once, and the ten largest hold 15% to 20%. This TCR was sampled from a young man who received the YFV17D yellow fever vaccine. This specimen consisted of PBMCs, obtained 35 to 50 days after the first yellow fever vaccination. V gene TRBV7-6 combines with J gene TRBJ1-1, with 8 bases identical to TRBD1. The CDR3 reads CASSFGQGAKTEAFF. The CDR3 DNA follows: TGTGCCAGCAGCTTCGGACAGGGCGCAAAGACTGAAGCTTTCTTT.